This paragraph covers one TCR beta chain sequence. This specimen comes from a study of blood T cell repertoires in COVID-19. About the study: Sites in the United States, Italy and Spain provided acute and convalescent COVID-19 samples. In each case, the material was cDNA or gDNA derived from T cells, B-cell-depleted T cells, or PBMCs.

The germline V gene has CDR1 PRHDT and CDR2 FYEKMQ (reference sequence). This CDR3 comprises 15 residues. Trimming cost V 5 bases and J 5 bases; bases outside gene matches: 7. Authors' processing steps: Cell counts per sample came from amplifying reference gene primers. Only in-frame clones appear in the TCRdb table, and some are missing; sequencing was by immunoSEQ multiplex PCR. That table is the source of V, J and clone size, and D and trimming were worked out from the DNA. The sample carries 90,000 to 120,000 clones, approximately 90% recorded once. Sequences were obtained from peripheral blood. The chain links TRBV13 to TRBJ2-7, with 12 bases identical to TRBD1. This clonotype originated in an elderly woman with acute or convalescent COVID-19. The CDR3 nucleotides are TGTGCCAGCAGCCGAGGAGGGACAGGGGGCGACGAGCAGTACTTC. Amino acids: CASSRGGTGGDEQYF.